This T cell receptor beta chain is drawn from a study of shared clonotypes between healthy human individuals. The data were produced by immunoSEQ multiplex PCR, yet TCRdb's version contains in-frame clones alone and is incomplete. This table has a few million clones, around 90% appearing once. The germline gives CDR1 MRHNA, CDR2 SNTAGT. The junction had 5 bases not matched to a gene; V was cut back by 0 bases and J by 8 bases. This CDR3 region has 16 residues. Sequenced material: naive CD4+ T cells from PBMCs. The subset was: CD45RA+ positively selected. The rearrangement links TRBV6-4 to TRBJ2-3; the match to TRBD2 covers 13 bases. This TCR was recovered from a man aged 18 to 30 in good health. Some clones in this sample may be carry-over from other donors' samples. The CDR3 here is CASSDSLAGGRGTQYF. DNA for the CDR3: TGTGCCAGCAGTGACTCACTAGCGGGAGGGCGCGGTACGCAGTATTTT.